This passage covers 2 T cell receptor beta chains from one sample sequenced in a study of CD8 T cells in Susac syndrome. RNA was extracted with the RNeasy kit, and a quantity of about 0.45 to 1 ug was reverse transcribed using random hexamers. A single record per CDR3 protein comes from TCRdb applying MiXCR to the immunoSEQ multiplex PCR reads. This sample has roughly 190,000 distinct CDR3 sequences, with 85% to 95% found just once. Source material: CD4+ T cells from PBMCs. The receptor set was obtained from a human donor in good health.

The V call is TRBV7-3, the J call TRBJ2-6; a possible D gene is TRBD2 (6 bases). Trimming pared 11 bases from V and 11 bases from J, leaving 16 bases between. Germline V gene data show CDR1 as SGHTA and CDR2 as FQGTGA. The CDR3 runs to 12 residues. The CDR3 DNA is TGTGCCTGCCGGAGGGGTTTTCACGTCCTGACTTTC. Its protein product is CACRRGFHVLTF.

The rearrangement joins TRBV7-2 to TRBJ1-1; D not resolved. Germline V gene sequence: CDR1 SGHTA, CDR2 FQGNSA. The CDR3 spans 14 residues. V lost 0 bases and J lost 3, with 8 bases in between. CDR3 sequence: CASSLALGYTEAFF. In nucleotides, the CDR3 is TGTGCCAGCAGCTTAGCTCTGGGGTACACTGAAGCTTTCTTT. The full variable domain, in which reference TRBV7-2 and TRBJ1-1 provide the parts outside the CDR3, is GAGVSQSPSNKVTEKGKDVELRCDPISGHTALYWYRQSLGQGLEFLIYFQGNSAPDKSGLPSDRFSAERTGGSVSTLTIQRTQQEDSAVYLCASSLALGYTEAFFGQGTRLTVV.